The 12 T cell receptor beta chains in this list originate from one sample, sequenced in a study of cytomegalovirus exposure and HLA in healthy donors. The PCR used 60 Vbeta and 13 Jbeta primers. The assay was immunoSEQ multiplex PCR, and TCRdb's table has in-frame clones only and misses some. The sample lists 150,000 or so clones, roughly 79% occurring once. The sample consisted of PBMCs. The receptors shown here come from a woman aged 18-35 years in good health and CMV-seropositive.

The chain is built from TRBV7-2 and TRBJ2-7; 8 bases match TRBD1. Per germline, CDR1 SGHTA and CDR2 FQGNSA. J was trimmed by 5 bases and V by 5 bases; bases with no gene match: 11. The CDR3 runs to 15 residues. For the CDR3, the DNA is TGTGCCAGCAGCAACCGACAGGGGAGTAAGGACGAGCAGTACTTC. Amino acid sequence: CASSNRQGSKDEQYF.

The rearrangement uses TRBV7-2 and TRBJ1-1; 9 bases are shared with TRBD1. The CDR3 contains 14 residues. Germline-derived CDR1 and CDR2 are SGHTA and FQGNSA. V was pared by 1 base and J by 5 bases, with 2 bases of the junction left unmatched. In DNA, the CDR3 is TGTGCCAGCAGCTTAGAGGGACAGGGAACTGAAGCTTTCTTT. Its protein product is CASSLEGQGTEAFF.

The chain couples TRBV6-5 to TRBJ2-7, with a weak D call TRBD1 (7 bases). V dropped 3 bases and J dropped 6 bases, with 18 bases sitting between them. The germline gives CDR1 MNHEY, CDR2 SVGAGI. The CDR3 consists of 15 residues. The chain's CDR3 is CASSYRGTVIGEQYF. The CDR3, as DNA: TGTGCCAGCAGTTATCGCGGGACAGTAATTGGCGAGCAGTACTTC.

This clone appeared a few times. The gene calls are TRBV4-3 and TRBJ2-3; 9 nucleotides agree with TRBD1. This CDR3 comprises 16 residues. Unmatched junction bases numbered 2, after V lost 0 bases and J lost 1 base. The V gene's germline CDR1 is LGHNA and CDR2 YSLEER. CDR3 in DNA: TGCGCCAGCAGCCAAGAGGACAGGGGAGGCACAGATACGCAGTATTTT. Its protein is CASSQEDRGGTDTQYF.

The V gene is TRBV7-8, the J gene TRBJ1-4, with D hard to call. Germline V lookup: CDR1 SGHVS, CDR2 FQNEAQ. The CDR3 contains 16 residues. Trimming shortened V by 5 bases and J by 2 bases, and 15 bases separated the two germline ends. CDR3 DNA sequence: TGTGCCAGCAGCCACATTATACACGGGACTAATGAAAAACTGTTTTTT. It specifies CASSHIIHGTNEKLFF.

The CDR3 protein is CASSGRGAAYEQYF. The CDR3 region has the DNA TGTGCCAGCAGTGGGAGGGGAGCAGCCTACGAGCAGTACTTC. This chain connects TRBV6-5 to TRBJ2-7; TRBD2 aligns across 7 bases. The CDR3 is 14 residues long. Trimming cost V 5 bases and J 2 bases; bases outside gene matches: 6. Per germline, CDR1 MNHEY and CDR2 SVGAGI.

The chain recombines TRBV30 with TRBJ2-5, with a weak D call TRBD2 (6 bases). The CDR3 length is 12 residues. Germline assignment: CDR1 GTSNPN and CDR2 SVGIG (reference sequence). V lost 7 bases and J lost 5, with 14 bases in between. The CDR3 loop reads CALTLRGETQYF. DNA of the CDR3: TGTGCCTTAACCCTCCGGGGGGAGACCCAGTACTTC.

The chain joins TRBV10-3 to TRBJ2-6, with a weak D call TRBD1 (5 bases). Germline V CDR1 and CDR2: ENHRY, SYGVKD. The CDR3 has 17 amino acids. The V end was cut by 2 bases, the J end by 2 bases, with 13 bases between. This CDR3 reads CAISEHPRVTGANVLTF. The CDR3 nucleotides read TGTGCCATCAGTGAGCATCCCAGGGTAACTGGGGCCAACGTCCTGACTTTC.

The gene calls are TRBV7-2 and TRBJ2-7; tentatively, D is TRBD1 (7 bases). Germline CDR1 and CDR2: SGHTA and FQGNSA. This CDR3 has 19 residues. V lost 1 base to trimming and J lost 6 bases, with 28 bases between them. CDR3 in amino acids: CASSLGGRGRFRDFREQYF. The CDR3 bases are TGTGCCAGCAGCTTAGGGGGCAGGGGGAGGTTTAGGGACTTTCGCGAGCAGTACTTC.

CDR3 region: CASSLGADSTDTQYF. CDR3 coding DNA: TGCGCCAGCAGCTTGGGCGCGGATAGCACAGATACGCAGTATTTT. The chain carries TRBV5-1 and TRBJ2-3, with D hard to call. This CDR3 spans 15 amino acids. CDR1 SGHRS and CDR2 YFSETQ come from the germline V gene. Trimming took 0 bases from V and 0 from J, leaving 8 bases between them.

The gene calls are TRBV2 and TRBJ2-3; D is perhaps TRBD1 (6 bases). Germline loops: CDR1 SNHLY, CDR2 FYNNEI. Trimming shortened V by 6 bases and J by 4 bases, and 8 bases separated the two germline ends. The CDR3 length is 12 residues. CDR3 sequence: CASSTGPDTQYF. As DNA, the CDR3 is TGTGCCAGCAGCACAGGGCCAGATACGCAGTATTTT.

J is TRBJ1-2 and V is TRBV5-6; 7 bases fit TRBD1. Trimming took 4 bases from V and 1 from J; bases not matched to a gene: 7. Germline V gene sequence: CDR1 SGHDT, CDR2 YYEEEE. The CDR3 runs 15 residues. CDR3 protein: CASSNTGELNYGYTF. In DNA, the CDR3 is TGTGCCAGCAGCAATACAGGGGAACTTAACTATGGCTACACCTTC.